This T cell receptor (beta chain) was obtained from a study of blood T cell repertoires in COVID-19. In its sample, this clone was seen once. The table came from immunoSEQ multiplex PCR; TCRdb's copy has only in-frame clones and leaves some out. The sample yields fewer than 70,000 clones, roughly 89% seen once. Trimming removed 5 bases from V and 16 bases from J; junction bases left unmatched: 7. CDR3 length: 12 residues. The germline V gene encodes CDR1 KGHSH and CDR2 LQKENI. This chain connects TRBV18 to TRBJ1-6; 8 bases are a match to TRBD1. Sequencing was performed on peripheral blood. The sequence was collected from a man aged 45 to 65 with active COVID-19. The CDR3 nucleotides are TGTGCCAGCTCATCCGACAGGGGATCACTCCACTTT. Its translation is CASSSDRGSLHF.